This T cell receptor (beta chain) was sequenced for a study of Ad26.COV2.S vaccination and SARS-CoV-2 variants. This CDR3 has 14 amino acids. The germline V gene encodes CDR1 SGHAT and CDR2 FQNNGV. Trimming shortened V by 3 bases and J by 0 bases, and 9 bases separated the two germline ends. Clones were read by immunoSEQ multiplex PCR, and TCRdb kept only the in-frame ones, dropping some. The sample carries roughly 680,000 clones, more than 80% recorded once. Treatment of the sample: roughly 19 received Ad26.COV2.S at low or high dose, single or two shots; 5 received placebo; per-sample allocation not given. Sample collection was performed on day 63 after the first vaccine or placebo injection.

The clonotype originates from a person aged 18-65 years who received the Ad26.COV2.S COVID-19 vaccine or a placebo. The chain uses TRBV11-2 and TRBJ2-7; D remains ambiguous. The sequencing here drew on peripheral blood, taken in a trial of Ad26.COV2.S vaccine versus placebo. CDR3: CASSFTETSYEQYF. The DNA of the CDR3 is TGTGCCAGCAGCTTCACAGAGACCTCCTACGAGCAGTACTTC.